This T cell receptor beta chain was found in a study of Graves' ophthalmopathy and Graves' hyperthyroidism (dated by TCRdb to 2016 to 2019). General notes on the study: Peripheral blood samples were taken at the time of initial diagnosis, before any treatment was given. In total, some 140 blood samples were TCR-sequenced: approximately 40 ophthalmopathy, roughly 80 hyperthyroidism and some 17 hyperthyroidism-to-ophthalmopathy patients. After sampling, hyperthyroidism patients received methimazole starting at 30 mg daily, and ophthalmopathy patients received high-dose intravenous methylprednisolone. The independent validation cohort included under 20 hyperthyroidism patients plus 17 patients who later progressed from hyperthyroidism to ophthalmopathy. TCR beta repertoire signatures were used to distinguish Graves' ophthalmopathy from Graves' hyperthyroidism and to predict progression to ophthalmopathy. T-cell repertoires of thyroid tissue and blood were compared in over five hyperthyroidism patients. To explore V-J signatures that distinguish ophthalmopathy from hyperthyroidism, a discovery set of 100 patients was enrolled, made up of over 40 with ophthalmopathy and some 60 with stable hyperthyroidism. Broader findings and caveats from the paper: In validation, the model predicted ophthalmopathy progression with 70.59% sensitivity and roughly 72% specificity; some 13 predicted patients were CT-confirmed with GO in a median of approximately six months. The 13-signature model separated ophthalmopathy from stable hyperthyroidism with approximately 85% sensitivity and roughly 84% specificity in cross-validation, and 80%/75% in the test set. Sample size was not statistically predetermined, and group allocation was not concealed from the investigators. Most expanded thyroid clonotypes with a frequency above 0.001 also appeared in blood, which suggests that blood repertoires may reflect the immune response in the thyroid.

For repertoire sequencing, TCR beta CDR3 regions were amplified from RNA transcripts. The first round was an RT-PCR using HTBI primers with the Qiagen OneStep RT-PCR kit, and this first round was followed by a second-round multiplex PCR, then size selection and purification. Libraries were sequenced on an Illumina HiSeq2000 using paired-end 100 bp reads. On the authors' methods: Reads were processed with SOAPnuke, discarding reads with adapters, uncalled bases, mean Phred below 15, or no exact constant-primer or identifier match. COPE v1.2.5 was used to merge high-quality paired reads. Unique nucleotide sequences were defined as clonotypes and aligned to IMGT TRB V, D and J references using MiTCR v1.1. The analysis was limited to V-J combinations with a frequency above 0.0001, which together covered over 99% of the repertoires. For each V-J combination, a TCR clonal expansion and chaos score was defined as F50 clonal expansion divided by the chaos observed in the TCRdist matrix. Welch's t-statistics and random forest were used to reduce the features to about a dozen V-J combinations, which were then used as input to a naive Bayes classifier. The similarity between thyroid and blood repertoires was quantified using the Morisita-Horn index. TCRdb ran its own pipeline on the public reads, namely fastp trimming at Q25 and MiXCR clone calling, and kept in-frame beta chains. Entries that share a CDR3 protein sequence are merged under the most common genes and DNA. TCRdb assigned the V and J calls; the authors' analysis was not used. This sample has roughly 51,000 distinct CDR3 sequences in its table, and around half of those were observed once. Jointly, the top ten make up approximately 23% of the sample.

Ophthalmopathy patients were characterized by moderately to severely active disease, a Clinical Activity Score of at least 3, a NOSPECS grade of at least 4, and a disease duration under 3 months. Patients with other autoimmune diseases, uncontrolled infections, pregnancy or lactation were excluded from the study. Diagnosis was based on clinical symptoms, serum thyroxine, TRAb, thyroid ultrasound and orbital computed tomography. Using Ficoll-Paque density gradient centrifugation, PBMCs were isolated from roughly 9.2 ml of fresh peripheral blood. Total RNA was extracted using Trizol reagent, and RNA quality was checked on an Agilent 2100 Bioanalyzer. Notes on this clonotype: Its binding antigen is unknown. It has no much larger one-base neighbor in the sample; base qualities were not kept.

The V end loses 1 base and the J end loses 11 bases, and a stretch of 18 bases separates them. The CDR3 contains 15 residues, cysteine and phenylalanine counted. Only the CDR3 portion is preserved as DNA: 45 bases, with reading frame beginning at the first base. Per the germline V gene, SNHLY is the CDR1 and FYNNEI is the CDR2. The sample consisted of peripheral blood. The rearrangement joined TRBV2 to TRBJ2-1, and TRBD1 may be the D gene, going by 7 matching bases. The receptor was derived from an adult man with Graves' ophthalmopathy. The CDR3 region reads CASSEGQGGEDKQFF. The DNA sequence is as follows: TGTGCCAGCAGTGAAGGCCAGGGGGGTGAGGATAAGCAGTTCTTC.